The 10 T cell receptor beta chains below come from one sample, sequenced in a study of T cell responses to AZD1222 COVID-19 vaccine. Method: immunoSEQ multiplex PCR; TCRdb's copy keeps in-frame clones and lacks some. Of about 190,000 clones detected, approximately 90% appear once; the ten largest clones hold nearly 1%. Sequenced material: peripheral blood, taken on day 0 of AZD1222 vaccination. The receptors shown here come from an adult in good health.

This chain links TRBV24-1 with TRBJ2-1; TRBD2 might be the D (5 bases). Germline CDR1 reads KGHDR; CDR2 reads SFDVKD. Trimming shortened V by 9 bases and J by 2 bases, and 16 bases separated the two germline ends. This CDR3 region has 15 residues. DNA for the CDR3: TGTGCCACCGGCCAAAGCGGCCCCACCTACAATGAGCAGTTCTTC. Translation gives CATGQSGPTYNEQFF.

V and J are TRBV19 and TRBJ1-5; 7 positions agree with TRBD1. This CDR3 is 16 amino acids long. CDR1 LNHDA and CDR2 SQIVND come from the germline V gene (reference sequence). Trimming at V came to 3 bases and at J to 5 bases, leaving 10 bases not matched to a gene. CDR3 nucleotide sequence: TGTGCCAGTAGTATTGTTGGCAGGGGGGTAGATCAGCCCCAGCATTTT. Its translation is CASSIVGRGVDQPQHF.

The chain joins TRBV11-2 to TRBJ2-7, with D possibly matching TRBD1 (5 bases). V was trimmed by 5 bases and J by 1 base, leaving 18 bases between them. CDR3 size: 16 residues. Germline V gene data show CDR1 as SGHAT and CDR2 as FQNNGV. In nucleotides, the CDR3 is TGTGCCAGCAGCCGACTCCCCACACAGGTATCCTACGAGCAGTACTTC. Its translation: CASSRLPTQVSYEQYF. Looking up the rest from reference TRBV11-2 and TRBJ2-7 gives the full variable domain: EAGVAQSPRYKIIEKRQSVAFWCNPISGHATLYWYQQILGQGPKLLIQFQNNGVVDDSQLPKDRFSAERLKGVDSTLKIQPAKLEDSAVYLCASSRLPTQVSYEQYFGPGTRLTVT.

The sample holds a few counts of this clone. The rearrangement uses TRBV7-9 and TRBJ1-3; 7 nucleotides line up with TRBD1. This CDR3 is built from 15 residues. J gave up 3 bases and V 5 bases, and 7 bases lay outside the gene matches. Germline loops: CDR1 SEHNR, CDR2 FQNEAQ (reference sequence). The CDR3 DNA is TGTGCCAGCAGCCGTCAGGGGGTTGTTGGAAACACCATATATTTT. It translates to CASSRQGVVGNTIYF.

V usage is TRBV28 and J usage is TRBJ1-2; D is unclear. The germline CDR1 and CDR2 sequences are MDHEN and SYDVKM. Between the trimmed V and J ends, which lost 5 bases and 3 bases, there was a span of 13 bases. This CDR3 is built from 14 residues. CDR3 bases: TGTGCCAGCAGTGTAACATATGGGCACTATGGCTACACCTTC. Translated: CASSVTYGHYGYTF.

The J gene is TRBJ2-5, the V gene TRBV18, with 9 positions matching TRBD2. Germline CDR1 KGHSH, CDR2 LQKENI. The CDR3 sequence is 18 residues long. Unmatched junction bases numbered 13, after V lost 5 bases and J lost 0 bases. The CDR3 spells CASSSILTSGEYQETQYF. The CDR3 DNA reads as TGTGCCAGCTCATCGATATTGACTAGCGGCGAGTACCAAGAGACCCAGTACTTC.

This clone occurred a few times. This chain joins TRBV4-1 and TRBJ1-2; D is unclear. This CDR3 is 16 amino acids long. Germline V gene data show CDR1 as MGHRA and CDR2 as YSYEKL. V was shortened by 0 bases and J by 2 bases, with 13 bases between the two germline ends. The CDR3 DNA sequence: TGCGCCAGCAGCCAAGAAAACCCAGCGCTCAACTATGGCTACACCTTC. Translation: CASSQENPALNYGYTF.

Of note for this clone: Its ends do not fully match the called genes, so a read error is possible. The chain carries TRBV9 and TRBJ1-5; D is possibly TRBD1 (6 bases). This CDR3 is 15 amino acids long. Germline values: CDR1 SGDLS, CDR2 YYNGEE. In DNA, the CDR3 is TGTGCCAGCAGCGTAAGCGGACAGTACAATCAACCCCAGCATTTT. Its translation: CASSVSGQYNQPQHF.

This clone has only a few counts. The V gene is TRBV9, the J gene TRBJ2-5, with D tentatively TRBD2 (6 bases). The CDR3 has 14 residues. Per germline, CDR1 SGDLS and CDR2 YYNGEE. The ends were cut back, 0 bases at V and 1 base at J, with 7 bases in the middle. The CDR3 loop reads CASSVGTTQETQYF. The CDR3 nucleotides are TGTGCCAGCAGCGTAGGGACTACCCAAGAGACCCAGTACTTC.

This chain joins TRBV10-3 and TRBJ1-4; a possible D gene is TRBD1 (6 bases). The CDR3 runs to 14 residues. V dropped 4 bases and J dropped 3 bases, with 9 bases sitting between them. From germline, CDR1 is ENHRY and CDR2 SYGVKD. CDR3 sequence: CAISGTDANEKLFF. The CDR3 DNA is TGTGCCATCAGTGGGACAGATGCTAATGAAAAACTGTTTTTT.